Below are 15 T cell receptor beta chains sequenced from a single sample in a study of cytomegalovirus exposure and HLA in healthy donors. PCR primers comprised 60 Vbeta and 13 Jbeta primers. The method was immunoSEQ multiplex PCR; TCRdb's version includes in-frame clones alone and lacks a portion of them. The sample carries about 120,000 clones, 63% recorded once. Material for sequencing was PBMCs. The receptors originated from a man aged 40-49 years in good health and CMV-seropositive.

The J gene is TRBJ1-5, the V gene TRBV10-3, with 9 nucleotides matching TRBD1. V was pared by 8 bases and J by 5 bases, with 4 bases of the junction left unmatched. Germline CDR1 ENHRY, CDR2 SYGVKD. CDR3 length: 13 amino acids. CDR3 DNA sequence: TGTGCCATCCGGGACAGGGCGGATCAGCCCCAGCATTTT. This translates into CAIRDRADQPQHF.

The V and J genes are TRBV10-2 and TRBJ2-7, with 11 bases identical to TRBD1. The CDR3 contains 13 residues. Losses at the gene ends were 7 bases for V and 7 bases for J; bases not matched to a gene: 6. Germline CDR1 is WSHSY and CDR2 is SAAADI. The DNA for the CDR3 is TGCGCCAGCACAGGACAGGGGGCGCGGGAGCAGTACTTC. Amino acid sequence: CASTGQGAREQYF.

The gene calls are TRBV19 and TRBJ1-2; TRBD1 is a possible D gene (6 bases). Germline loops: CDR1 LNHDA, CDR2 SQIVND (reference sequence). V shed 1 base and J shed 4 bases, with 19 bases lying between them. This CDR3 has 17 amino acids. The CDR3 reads CASSIVGQGTTFYGYTF. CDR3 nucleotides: TGTGCCAGTAGTATAGTAGGGCAGGGGACCACCTTCTATGGCTACACCTTC.

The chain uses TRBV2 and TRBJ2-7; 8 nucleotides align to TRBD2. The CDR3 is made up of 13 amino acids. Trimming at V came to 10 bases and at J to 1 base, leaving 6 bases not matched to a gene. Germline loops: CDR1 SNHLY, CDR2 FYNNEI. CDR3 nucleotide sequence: TGTGCCATCGGACTAGCTCCTTCCTACGAGCAGTACTTC. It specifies CAIGLAPSYEQYF.

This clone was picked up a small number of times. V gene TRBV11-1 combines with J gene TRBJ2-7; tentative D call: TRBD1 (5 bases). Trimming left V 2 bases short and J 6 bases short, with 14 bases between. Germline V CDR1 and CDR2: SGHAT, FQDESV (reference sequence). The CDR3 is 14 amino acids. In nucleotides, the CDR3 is TGTGCCAGCAGCTTACCCGCAGGGTACGTCGAGCAGTACTTC. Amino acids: CASSLPAGYVEQYF.

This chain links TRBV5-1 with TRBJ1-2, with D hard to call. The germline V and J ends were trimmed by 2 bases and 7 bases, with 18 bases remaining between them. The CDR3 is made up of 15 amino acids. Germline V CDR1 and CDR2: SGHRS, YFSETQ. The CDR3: CASSFFRGDEGGYTF. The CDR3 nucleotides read TGCGCCAGCAGCTTTTTCCGCGGAGACGAGGGTGGCTACACCTTC.

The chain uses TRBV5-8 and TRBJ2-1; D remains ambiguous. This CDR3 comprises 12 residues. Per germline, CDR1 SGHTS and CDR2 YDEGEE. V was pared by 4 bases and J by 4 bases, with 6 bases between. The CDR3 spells CASSRRYNEQFF. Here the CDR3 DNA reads TGTGCCAGCAGCCGGCGGTACAATGAGCAGTTCTTC.

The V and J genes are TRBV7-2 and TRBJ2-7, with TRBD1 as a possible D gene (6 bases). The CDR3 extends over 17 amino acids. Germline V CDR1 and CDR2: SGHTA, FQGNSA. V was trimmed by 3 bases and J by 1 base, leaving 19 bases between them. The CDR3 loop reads CASSFEVGDRFSYEQYF. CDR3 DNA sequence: TGTGCCAGCAGCTTCGAAGTAGGTGACAGGTTTTCCTACGAGCAGTACTTC.

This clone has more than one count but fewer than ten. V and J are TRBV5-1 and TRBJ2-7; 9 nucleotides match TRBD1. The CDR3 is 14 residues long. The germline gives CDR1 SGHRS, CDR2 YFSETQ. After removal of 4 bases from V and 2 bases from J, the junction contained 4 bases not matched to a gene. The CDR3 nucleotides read TGCGCCAGCAGCGCGGGACAGGGACCCTACGAGCAGTACTTC. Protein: CASSAGQGPYEQYF.

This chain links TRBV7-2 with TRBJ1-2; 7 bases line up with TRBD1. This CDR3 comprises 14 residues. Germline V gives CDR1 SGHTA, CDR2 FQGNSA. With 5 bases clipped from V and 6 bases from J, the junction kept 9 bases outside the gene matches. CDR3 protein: CASSPPPGGNGYTF. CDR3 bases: TGTGCCAGCAGCCCACCCCCAGGGGGGAATGGCTACACCTTC.

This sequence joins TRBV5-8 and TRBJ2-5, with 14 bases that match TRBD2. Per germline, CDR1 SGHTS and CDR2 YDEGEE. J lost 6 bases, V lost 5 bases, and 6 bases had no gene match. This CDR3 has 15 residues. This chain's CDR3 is CASRGGLAGEQTQYF. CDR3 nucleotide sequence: TGTGCCAGCAGGGGGGGACTAGCGGGGGAACAGACCCAGTACTTC.

This CDR3 is CASSPGQGLYEQYF. CDR3 nucleotide sequence: TGTGCCAGCTCCCCGGGACAGGGACTCTACGAGCAGTACTTC. The chain couples TRBV18 to TRBJ2-7, with 9 bases aligning to TRBD1. Germline V gives CDR1 KGHSH, CDR2 LQKENI. V lost 6 bases to trimming and J lost 3 bases; unmatched junction nucleotides: 6. CDR3 length equals 14 residues. The full variable domain, completed using reference TRBV18 and TRBJ2-7, is NAGVMQNPRHLVRRRGQEARLRCSPMKGHSHVYWYRQLPEEGLKFMVYLQKENIIDESGMPKERFSAEFPKEGPSILRIQQVVRGDSAAYFCASSPGQGLYEQYFGPGTRLTVT.

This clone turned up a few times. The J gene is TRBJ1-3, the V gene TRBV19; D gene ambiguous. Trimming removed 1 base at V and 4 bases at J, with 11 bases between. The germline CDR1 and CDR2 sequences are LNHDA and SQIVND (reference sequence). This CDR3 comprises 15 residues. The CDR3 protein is CASSIAATTGNTIYF. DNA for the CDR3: TGTGCCAGTAGTATAGCGGCGACTACCGGAAACACCATATATTTT.

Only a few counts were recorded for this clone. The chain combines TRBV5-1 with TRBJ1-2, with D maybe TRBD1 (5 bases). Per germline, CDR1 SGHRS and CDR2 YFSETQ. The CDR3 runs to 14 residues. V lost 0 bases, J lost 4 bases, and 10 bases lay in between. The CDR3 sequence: CASSLVQGGYGYTF. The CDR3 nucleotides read TGCGCCAGCAGCTTGGTTCAGGGTGGCTATGGCTACACCTTC. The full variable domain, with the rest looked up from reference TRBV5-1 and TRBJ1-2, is KAGVTQTPRYLIKTRGQQVTLSCSPISGHRSVSWYQQTPGQGLQFLFEYFSETQRNKGNFPGRFSGRQFSNSRSEMNVSTLELGDSALYLCASSLVQGGYGYTFGSGTRLTVV.

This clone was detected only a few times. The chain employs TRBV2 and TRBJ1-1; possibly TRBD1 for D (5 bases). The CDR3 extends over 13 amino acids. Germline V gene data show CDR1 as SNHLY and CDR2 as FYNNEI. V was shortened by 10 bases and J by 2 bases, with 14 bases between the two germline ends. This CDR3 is CAILGGRNTEAFF. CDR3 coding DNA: TGTGCCATCCTGGGGGGTAGAAACACTGAAGCTTTCTTT. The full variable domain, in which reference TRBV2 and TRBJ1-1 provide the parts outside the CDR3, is EPEVTQTPSHQVTQMGQEVILRCVPISNHLYFYWYRQILGQKVEFLVSFYNNEISEKSEIFDDQFSVERPDGSNFTLKIRSTKLEDSAMYFCAILGGRNTEAFFGQGTRLTVV.